The clone carrying this T cell receptor beta chain was found many times. This CDR3 comprises 14 residues. V gave up 7 bases and J gave up 2 bases, with 18 bases separating them. Germline V gene sequence: CDR1 SQVTM, CDR2 ANQGSEA. The sample is drawn from a study of T cells in Graves' hyperthyroidism and ophthalmopathy. Template material for amplifying TCR beta CDR3 regions consisted of RNA transcripts. HTBI primers were used for first-round RT-PCR of the TCR CDR3. TCRdb reanalysed the multiplex PCR reads using MiXCR and keeps one entry per CDR3 protein. Here the sample spans some 550,000 distinct CDR3 sequences, 20% to 25% being singletons.

Sequencing was carried out using blood. The chain uses TRBV29-1 and TRBJ2-7; D is perhaps TRBD2 (5 bases). The TCR was taken from a man between 18 and 35 years old with Graves' hyperthyroidism. CDR3 nucleotides: TGCAGCGGAATGTCGCATCGGGGTACCTACGAGCAGTACTTC. Its protein is CSGMSHRGTYEQYF.